The clone carrying this T cell receptor beta chain was recorded only once. Its specificity is not known. Per the germline V gene, CDR1 is SQVTM and CDR2 is ANQGSEA. The CDR3 has 13 residues. Trimming removed 3 bases from V and 2 bases from J; junction bases left unmatched: 1. PCR employed 60 Vbeta and 13 Jbeta primers. Clones were sequenced by immunoSEQ multiplex PCR, and TCRdb holds only the in-frame ones, with some missing. The repertoire has about 150,000 clones, about 85% of them found once; the top ten carry less than 2.5%. The data originate from a study of cytomegalovirus exposure and HLA in healthy donors. General study findings and limits: Follow-up analysis seemed to connect common viral pathogens with several of the most significant clusters identified. The study put roughly 160 TCR beta chains on its list as cytomegalovirus-associated.

Sequenced: PBMCs. The chain couples TRBV29-1 to TRBJ2-5; 9 bases line up with TRBD2. The receptor's source is a woman between 18 and 30 years old in good health and CMV-seronegative. CDR3 loop: CSVDLAGQETQYF. The CDR3 DNA sequence: TGCAGCGTTGACCTAGCGGGACAAGAGACCCAGTACTTC. Full variable domain (remainder filled in from reference TRBV29-1 and TRBJ2-5): SAVISQKPSRDICQRGTSLTIQCQVDSQVTMMFWYRQQPGQSLTLIATANQGSEATYESGFVIDKFPISRPNLTFSTLTVSNMSPEDSSIYLCSVDLAGQETQYFGPGTRLLVL.